This T cell receptor (beta chain) was identified during a study of blood T cell repertoires in COVID-19. As for the study in general: Material from acute and convalescent COVID-19 was sourced from the United States, Italy and Spain. From T cells, B-cell-depleted T cells, or PBMCs came the material, which was cDNA or gDNA.

Original analysis: Nucleated cell counts were estimated from reference gene primer amplification. Repertoires were generated with immunoSEQ multiplex PCR, while TCRdb's copy carries only in-frame clones and drops some. D and trimming come from the DNA, and the V and J calls and clone size come from that table. The sample lists 100,000 to 150,000 clones, about 86% occurring once. Germline V gene lookup returns CDR1 SGHKS and CDR2 YYEKEE (reference sequence). V was clipped by 4 bases and J by 5 bases, with 19 bases between them. CDR3 size: 15 residues. This TCR derives from a woman between 50 and 59 years old with active or convalescent COVID-19. This chain uses TRBV5-5 with TRBJ2-7; D not certain. Specimen: peripheral blood. CDR3 nucleotides: TGTGCCAGCAGCACCGACTTTACGGGTTGGAACGAGCAGTACTTC. It translates to CASSTDFTGWNEQYF.